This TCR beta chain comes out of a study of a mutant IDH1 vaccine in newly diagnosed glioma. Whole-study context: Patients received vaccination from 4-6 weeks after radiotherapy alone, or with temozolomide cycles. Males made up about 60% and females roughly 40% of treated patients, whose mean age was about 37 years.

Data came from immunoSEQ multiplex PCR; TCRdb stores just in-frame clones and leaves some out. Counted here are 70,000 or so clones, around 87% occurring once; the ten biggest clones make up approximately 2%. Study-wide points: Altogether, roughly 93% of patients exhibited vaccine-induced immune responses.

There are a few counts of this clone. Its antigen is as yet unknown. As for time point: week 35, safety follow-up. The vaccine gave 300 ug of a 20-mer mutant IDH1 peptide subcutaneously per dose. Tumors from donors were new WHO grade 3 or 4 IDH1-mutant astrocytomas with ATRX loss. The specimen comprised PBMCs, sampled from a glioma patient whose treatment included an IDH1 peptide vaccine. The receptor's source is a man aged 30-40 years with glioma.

The CDR3 protein is CASSPPSVRDGYGYTF. As DNA, the CDR3 is TGTGCCAGCTCACCACCATCGGTGAGGGATGGCTATGGCTACACCTTC. The chain couples TRBV18 to TRBJ1-2; D remains unclear. The CDR3 is made up of 16 amino acids. V was trimmed by 0 bases and J by 4 bases, leaving 15 bases between them. Per germline, CDR1 KGHSH and CDR2 LQKENI.